This record looks at one T cell receptor beta chain sequence and its context. The data are from a study of blood T cell repertoires in COVID-19. Study context: T cells, B-cell-depleted T cells, or PBMCs supplied cDNA or gDNA.

There are 14 residues in the CDR3. V lost 0 bases to trimming and J lost 8 bases, with 16 bases between them. CDR1 and CDR2 from the germline V gene are GTSNPN and SVGIG (reference sequence). Per the authors' pipeline: For nucleated cells, counts were estimated from reference gene primer amplification. Sequenced by immunoSEQ multiplex PCR; TCRdb stores in-frame clones only, minus some. For V, J and clone size, that table is used; D and trimming come from the DNA. The table lists tens of thousands of clones, 60% to 85% of them singletons, with 8% to 10% in the top ten. This chain connects TRBV30 to TRBJ1-2, with D possibly being TRBD1 (5 bases). The receptor comes from a man between 65 and 85 years old with active or convalescent COVID-19. The material sequenced was peripheral blood. The chain's CDR3 is CAWSVQEGSGGYTF. CDR3 DNA: TGTGCCTGGAGTGTACAGGAGGGAAGCGGCGGCTACACCTTC. Supplemented by reference TRBV30 and TRBJ1-2, the full variable domain reads SQTIHQWPATLVQPVGSPLSLECTVEGTSNPNLYWYRQAAGRGLQLLFYSVGIGQISSEVPQNLSASRPQDRQFILSSKKLLLSDSGFYLCAWSVQEGSGGYTFGSGTRLTVV.